The 25 T cell receptor beta chains below all came from one sample that was sequenced in a study of cytomegalovirus exposure and HLA in healthy donors. PCR employed 60 Vbeta and 13 Jbeta primers. TCRdb's table, derived via immunoSEQ multiplex PCR, lists solely in-frame clones and lacks some. This table has 180,000 or so clones, roughly 82% appearing once. The sequenced sample consisted of PBMCs. The receptor source for this set is a man in his forties in good health and CMV-seronegative.

V gene TRBV6-5 combines with J gene TRBJ2-3; 8 bases line up with TRBD1. J gave up 4 bases and V 2 bases, and 5 bases lay outside the gene matches. The length of the CDR3 is 15 residues. Germline-derived CDR1 and CDR2 are MNHEY and SVGAGI. The CDR3 loop is CASSYRTGNADTQYF. CDR3 DNA: TGTGCCAGCAGTTACCGGACAGGGAACGCAGATACGCAGTATTTT.

CDR3 DNA sequence: TGTGCCAGCAGCGACCGTACTGGTCGGGGAACCGGCGAGCAGTACTTC. Protein sequence: CASSDRTGRGTGEQYF. The genes are TRBV11-3 and TRBJ2-7; a weak D match, TRBD2 (5 bases). The CDR3 has 16 amino acids. CDR1 SGHNT and CDR2 YENEEA come from the germline V gene. V lost 5 bases, J lost 6 bases, and 23 bases lay in between.

The rearrangement joins TRBV4-1 to TRBJ2-3, with 10 bases identical to TRBD2. The trim removed 0 bases at V and 2 bases at J, leaving 11 bases unmatched. The germline V gene encodes CDR1 MGHRA and CDR2 YSYEKL. The CDR3 runs 19 residues. In DNA, the CDR3 is TGCGCCAGCAGCCAAGATGCAACTAGCGGGGAAAGCCCCACAGATACGCAGTATTTT. Its protein product is CASSQDATSGESPTDTQYF.

The V call is TRBV2, the J call TRBJ2-7; TRBD2 matches at 8 bases. CDR1 is SNHLY and CDR2 is FYNNEI in the germline V gene. The CDR3 spans 15 residues. V was clipped by 8 bases and J by 3 bases; unmatched bases: 12. The CDR3 nucleotides read TGTGCCAGCCTATCTCGGGGGGGACTTAACTACGAGCAGTACTTC. Translation gives CASLSRGGLNYEQYF.

This clone was observed once. The chain uses TRBV7-9 and TRBJ2-1; TRBD2 matches 8 bases. Per the germline V gene, CDR1 is SEHNR and CDR2 is FQNEAQ (reference sequence). After removal of 5 bases from V and 2 bases from J, the junction contained 5 bases not matched to a gene. There are 15 residues in the CDR3. Here the CDR3 DNA reads TGTGCCAGCAGCCTTCTAGCGGGCCCCTACAATGAGCAGTTCTTC. Residues: CASSLLAGPYNEQFF.

The genes are TRBV5-6 and TRBJ2-2, with 7 bases aligning to TRBD1. J gave up 5 bases and V 6 bases, and 7 bases lay outside the gene matches. Germline CDR1 is SGHDT and CDR2 is YYEEEE. This CDR3 comprises 14 residues. CDR3 amino acids: CASIVLQGTGELFF. The CDR3 coding sequence is TGTGCCAGCATCGTTCTACAGGGGACCGGGGAGCTGTTTTTT.

A word on this clone: The sample holds other DNA sequences that translate to the same CDR3. This chain connects TRBV7-9 to TRBJ1-4; TRBD1 matches 9 bases. Germline V gene data show CDR1 as SEHNR and CDR2 as FQNEAQ (reference sequence). There are 14 residues in the CDR3. V was pared by 5 bases and J by 5 bases, with 3 bases of the junction left unmatched. The CDR3 nucleotides read TGTGCCAGCAGCCTCGGACAGGGGAATGAAAAACTGTTTTTT. Translation gives CASSLGQGNEKLFF.

The chain carries TRBV2 and TRBJ2-2; tentative D call: TRBD2 (5 bases). This CDR3 has 16 amino acids. V was shortened by 6 bases and J by 6 bases, with 20 bases between the two germline ends. CDR1 is SNHLY and CDR2 is FYNNEI in the germline V gene. The CDR3 protein is CASRVKIREGSGELFF. In DNA, the CDR3 is TGTGCCAGCAGAGTGAAAATACGGGAAGGGTCCGGGGAGCTGTTTTTT.

The chain carries TRBV20-1 and TRBJ1-5; D remains ambiguous. The V end was cut by 6 bases, the J end by 4 bases, with 4 bases between. The germline CDR1 and CDR2 sequences are DFQATT and SNEGSKA (reference sequence). The length of the CDR3 is 10 residues. The CDR3 loop reads CSAQNQPQHF. The CDR3 bases are TGCAGTGCCCAAAATCAGCCCCAGCATTTT.

The chain joins TRBV4-2 to TRBJ2-1, with 11 bases that match TRBD2. This CDR3 has 16 residues. CDR1 LGHNA and CDR2 YNFKEQ come from the germline V gene. V lost 5 bases and J lost 4; bases outside the gene matches: 7. Written as DNA, the CDR3 is TGTGCCAGCAGCGAGGAGACTAGCGGGGTTTACAATGAGCAGTTCTTC. Its translation: CASSEETSGVYNEQFF.

The J gene is TRBJ2-3, the V gene TRBV5-5; 7 nucleotides line up with TRBD1. The CDR3 totals 16 residues. Per germline, CDR1 SGHKS and CDR2 YYEKEE (reference sequence). The ends lost 4 bases at V and 4 bases at J; junction bases unmatched: 12. DNA of the CDR3: TGTGCCAGCAGCCCCTGGCACAGGGGTGACCCAGATACGCAGTATTTT. Residues: CASSPWHRGDPDTQYF.

The V gene is TRBV18, the J gene TRBJ2-7; D call uncertain. Germline CDR1 KGHSH, CDR2 LQKENI. V lost 2 bases and J 3 bases, leaving 5 bases between the germline ends. CDR3 length: 12 amino acids. The CDR3 reads CASSPTDYEQYF. The CDR3 DNA reads as TGTGCCAGCTCACCAACAGACTACGAGCAGTACTTC.

The genes are TRBV29-1 and TRBJ1-1; D is possibly TRBD1 (5 bases). Per germline, CDR1 SQVTM and CDR2 ANQGSEA. The CDR3 covers 15 residues. The germline V and J ends were trimmed by 3 bases and 2 bases, with 16 bases remaining between them. The CDR3 here is CSVDWTLGKNTEAFF. The CDR3 nucleotides read TGCAGCGTTGACTGGACATTAGGAAAAAACACTGAAGCTTTCTTT.

The CDR3 DNA sequence: TGTGCCAGCAGCGGCGGGACAGGGAACACTGAAGCTTTCTTT. The encoded protein is CASSGGTGNTEAFF. The V call is TRBV9, the J call TRBJ1-1, with 8 bases identical to TRBD1. The germline V gene has CDR1 SGDLS and CDR2 YYNGEE. The trim removed 3 bases at V and 1 base at J, leaving 2 bases unmatched. CDR3 size: 14 residues.

The chain joins TRBV5-6 to TRBJ1-5; possible D gene TRBD1, 5 bases. Germline CDR1 and CDR2: SGHDT and YYEEEE. The germline V and J ends were trimmed by 1 base and 5 bases, with 10 bases remaining between them. The CDR3 is made up of 14 amino acids. The CDR3 is CASSLFRDDQPQHF. Here the CDR3 DNA reads TGTGCCAGCAGCTTGTTCAGGGATGATCAGCCCCAGCATTTT.

The chain has TRBV20-1 and TRBJ2-7; D is ambiguous. The germline V and J ends were trimmed by 8 bases and 2 bases, with 10 bases remaining between them. Germline V CDR1 and CDR2: DFQATT, SNEGSKA (reference sequence). There are 11 residues in the CDR3. CDR3 region: CSSGRTYEQYF. In DNA, the CDR3 is TGCAGTTCAGGCCGGACCTACGAGCAGTACTTC.

The gene calls are TRBV19 and TRBJ2-7; 8 bases are shared with TRBD1. The V gene's germline CDR1 is LNHDA and CDR2 SQIVND (reference sequence). Trimming took 8 bases from V and 2 from J; bases not matched to a gene: 20. The CDR3 is 18 amino acids. The CDR3 region is CASSPSPSGGDFTYEQYF. The CDR3 DNA follows: TGTGCCAGTTCCCCTAGCCCCTCAGGGGGCGATTTTACCTACGAGCAGTACTTC. The entire variable domain, with the rest obtained from reference TRBV19 and TRBJ2-7, is as follows: DGGITQSPKYLFRKEGQNVTLSCEQNLNHDAMYWYRQDPGQGLRLIYYSQIVNDFQKGDIAEGYSVSREKKESFPLTVTSAQKNPTAFYLCASSPSPSGGDFTYEQYFGPGTRLTVT.

The chain carries TRBV19 and TRBJ2-7; D is undetermined. This CDR3 is 12 amino acids long. Germline CDR1 and CDR2: LNHDA and SQIVND (reference sequence). Deletions cut 11 bases from V and 0 bases from J, with 11 bases between. CDR3 in DNA: TGTGCCGCGGCGTCAACCTCCTACGAGCAGTACTTC. As protein: CAAASTSYEQYF.

This clone was observed once. The chain has TRBV9 and TRBJ1-5; 9 bases are a match to TRBD1. V trimming: 4 bases; J trimming: 4 bases; junction bases outside the gene matches: 6. There are 15 residues in the CDR3. Germline V gene lookup returns CDR1 SGDLS and CDR2 YYNGEE. The CDR3 is CASSPTGGENQPQHF. The CDR3 DNA sequence: TGTGCCAGCAGCCCAACAGGGGGCGAGAATCAGCCCCAGCATTTT. The whole variable domain, remainder taken from reference TRBV9 and TRBJ1-5, is DSGVTQTPKHLITATGQRVTLRCSPRSGDLSVYWYQQSLDQGLQFLIQYYNGEERAKGNILERFSAQQFPDLHSELNLSSLELGDSALYFCASSPTGGENQPQHFGDGTRLSIL.

Points on this clone: One end of the junction fails to match germline, which may point to a read error. The CDR3 sequence is CASSEAHNYGYTF. CDR3 DNA sequence: TGTGCCAGCAGTGAAGCCCACAACTATGGCTACACCTTT. The V gene is TRBV6-1, the J gene TRBJ1-2, with unresolved D. This CDR3 has 13 amino acids. Germline V lookup: CDR1 MNHNS, CDR2 SASEGT.

The rearrangement links TRBV29-1 to TRBJ1-1, with 8 bases fitting TRBD1. J lost 1 base, V lost 7 bases, and 2 bases had no gene match. Germline V gene sequence: CDR1 SQVTM, CDR2 ANQGSEA. This CDR3 has 12 amino acids. This CDR3 reads CSGDRGNTEAFF. The CDR3 DNA reads as TGCAGCGGAGACAGGGGGAACACTGAAGCTTTCTTT.

The genes are TRBV7-2 and TRBJ1-3, with D unresolved. Germline CDR1 is SGHTA and CDR2 is FQGNSA. This CDR3 has 15 residues. V was pared by 2 bases and J by 0 bases, with 8 bases between. In DNA, the CDR3 is TGTGCCAGCAGCTTATCCTATCTCTCTGGAAACACCATATATTTT. It translates to CASSLSYLSGNTIYF. The full variable domain, completed using reference TRBV7-2 and TRBJ1-3, is GAGVSQSPSNKVTEKGKDVELRCDPISGHTALYWYRQSLGQGLEFLIYFQGNSAPDKSGLPSDRFSAERTGGSVSTLTIQRTQQEDSAVYLCASSLSYLSGNTIYFGEGSWLTVV.

V is TRBV7-3 and J is TRBJ2-2; 8 bases are a match to TRBD1. The CDR3 runs to 18 residues. Looked up from germline, CDR1 is SGHTA and CDR2 is FQGTGA. V lost 2 bases and J lost 7; bases outside the gene matches: 15. Here the CDR3 reads CASSLPTGEEGRSGELFF. CDR3 nucleotide sequence: TGTGCCAGCAGCTTACCGACAGGGGAGGAGGGTCGGAGCGGGGAGCTGTTTTTT. The entire variable domain, with the rest obtained from reference TRBV7-3 and TRBJ2-2, is as follows: GAGVSQTPSNKVTEKGKYVELRCDPISGHTALYWYRQSLGQGPEFLIYFQGTGAADDSGLPNDRFFAVRPEGSVSTLKIQRTERGDSAVYLCASSLPTGEEGRSGELFFGEGSRLTVL.

J is TRBJ1-1 and V is TRBV12-5, with D unclear. V was cut by 1 base and J by 5 bases, with 8 bases left in between. Germline CDR1 reads LGHNT; CDR2 reads FRNRAP. The CDR3 loop spans 13 amino acids. CDR3 in DNA: TGTGCTAGTGGTTTGGGGGCGGGGACTGAAGCTTTCTTT. Residues: CASGLGAGTEAFF.

The genes are TRBV19 and TRBJ1-1, with no clear D. V shed 1 base and J shed 10 bases, with 16 bases lying between them. This CDR3 has 14 amino acids. CDR1 is LNHDA and CDR2 is SQIVND in the germline V gene (reference sequence). The CDR3 loop is CASSIGSLLPGAFF. CDR3 DNA: TGTGCCAGTAGTATAGGTTCCCTACTCCCCGGAGCTTTCTTT.